This note documents a single TCR beta chain sequence. The antigen is not known. Carried by the TCR beta cDNA libraries were unique molecular identifiers. Roughly 510,000 cDNA molecules were recovered from an input of roughly 0.95 to 10 million T cells. TCRdb called the PCR reads again in MiXCR, with one record for every CDR3 protein. The sample contains some 890,000 distinct CDR3 sequences, approximately 53% of which appear only once. V lost 2 bases and J 6 bases, leaving 14 bases between the germline ends. The germline gives CDR1 SGHAT, CDR2 FQNNGV. The CDR3 runs to 14 residues. These data are taken from a study of post-analysis software for immune sequencing data. Study-wide points: Among multiple sclerosis patients, normalized Chao1 diversity was significantly below that of controls. Among 5 or 6 TRBV segments more frequent in patients than controls were TRBV5-6, TRBV5-1 and TRBV20-1.

V gene TRBV11-2 combines with J gene TRBJ2-7; no definite D call. The sample taken for sequencing was blood. The sequence was obtained from a girl aged 5-17 years with multiple sclerosis. The CDR3 nucleotides are TGTGCCAGCAGCTTATGGATCCCCCCAGTCGAGCAGTACTTC. Translation: CASSLWIPPVEQYF.